Following are 30 T cell receptor beta chains from one sample sequenced in a study of Ad26.COV2.S vaccination and SARS-CoV-2 variants. The protocol was immunoSEQ multiplex PCR, while the TCRdb copy is restricted to in-frame clones and leaves out a portion. This table has about 350,000 clones, 88% appearing once. Indicated treatment: roughly 19 received Ad26.COV2.S at low or high dose, single or two shots; roughly five received placebo; per-sample allocation not given. Sampling occurred on day 63 after the first vaccine or placebo injection. The sample in question was peripheral blood, obtained in a trial of Ad26.COV2.S vaccine versus placebo. The origin of the receptors is a person between 18 and 65 years old who received the Ad26.COV2.S COVID-19 vaccine or a placebo.

This chain joins TRBV27 and TRBJ2-7; D possibly uses TRBD1 or TRBD2 (5 bases each). V lost 4 bases and J 5 bases, leaving 15 bases between the germline ends. The germline V gene encodes CDR1 MNHEY and CDR2 SMNVEV (reference sequence). CDR3 size: 14 residues. In DNA, the CDR3 is TGTGCCAGCAGTTCCGGTGGGGGTACCCACGAGCAGTACTTC. Translated, it gives CASSSGGGTHEQYF.

The chain is built from TRBV18 and TRBJ1-2, with no clear D. CDR1 and CDR2 from the germline V gene are KGHSH and LQKENI. The germline V and J ends were trimmed by 0 bases and 4 bases, with 12 bases remaining between them. The CDR3 is 15 amino acids. CDR3 sequence (DNA): TGTGCCAGCTCACCACCGGGCCGGGAAGGCTATGGCTACACCTTC. Protein product: CASSPPGREGYGYTF.

As for this clone: This sample also contains other DNA sequences that code for the same CDR3. The chain recombines TRBV28 with TRBJ2-7, with no clear D. The CDR3 runs to 11 residues. Germline values: CDR1 MDHEN, CDR2 SYDVKM. The germline V and J ends were trimmed by 2 bases and 4 bases, with 3 bases remaining between them. CDR3 in amino acids: CASSLGYEQYF. CDR3 bases: TGTGCCAGCAGTTTAGGTTACGAGCAGTACTTC.

The chain links TRBV5-1 to TRBJ1-5; D is ambiguous. Trimming left V 4 bases short and J 3 bases short, with 17 bases between. Germline-derived CDR1 and CDR2 are SGHRS and YFSETQ. The length of the CDR3 is 16 residues. The CDR3 DNA follows: TGCGCCAGCAGCGTAGACCCGGGGAACCCCAATCAGCCCCAGCATTTT. Translating gives CASSVDPGNPNQPQHF.

The chain recombines TRBV5-1 with TRBJ2-7, with 7 bases aligning to TRBD1. CDR1 and CDR2 (germline): SGHRS, YFSETQ. The length of the CDR3 is 13 residues. With 0 bases clipped from V and 6 bases from J, the junction kept 3 bases outside the gene matches. CDR3: CASSLGQGGEQYF. The CDR3 coding sequence is TGCGCCAGCAGCTTGGGACAGGGTGGCGAGCAGTACTTC.

V is TRBV7-8 and J is TRBJ2-3; D unresolved. The germline V gene encodes CDR1 SGHVS and CDR2 FQNEAQ. Trimming left V 2 bases short and J 2 bases short, with 8 bases between. The CDR3 runs to 14 residues. This CDR3 is CASSLTSNTDTQYF. For the CDR3, the DNA is TGTGCCAGCAGCTTAACCTCCAACACAGATACGCAGTATTTT.

This clone appeared once. The V gene is TRBV10-3, the J gene TRBJ2-7, with 12 bases fitting TRBD2. Germline trimming cut 9 bases from V and 1 base from J; bases unmatched to any gene: 10. The V gene's germline CDR1 is ENHRY and CDR2 SYGVKD. The CDR3 extends over 16 amino acids. The CDR3 DNA reads as TGTGCCATTGGGACTAGCGGGCGAAAAGGATCCTACGAGCAGTACTTC. It encodes CAIGTSGRKGSYEQYF.

J is TRBJ1-1 and V is TRBV5-4; D possibly corresponds to TRBD1 (5 bases). V was cut by 0 bases and J by 5 bases, with 14 bases left in between. Germline V lookup: CDR1 SGHNT, CDR2 YYREEE (reference sequence). CDR3 size: 15 residues. The CDR3, as DNA: TGTGCCAGCAGCTTGGAAAACAGGCCGCGGACTGAAGCTTTCTTT. Protein: CASSLENRPRTEAFF.

The J gene is TRBJ1-5, the V gene TRBV27, with 7 bases matching TRBD1. The CDR3 totals 15 residues. Looked up from germline, CDR1 is MNHEY and CDR2 is SMNVEV (reference sequence). With 5 bases clipped from V and 2 bases from J, the junction kept 6 bases outside the gene matches. CDR3 region: CASSTRQGGNQPQHF. The CDR3 DNA reads as TGTGCCAGCAGTACCCGACAGGGTGGCAATCAGCCCCAGCATTTT.

The chain recombines TRBV11-2 with TRBJ1-2, with a tentative D call TRBD1 (6 bases). The germline V gene encodes CDR1 SGHAT and CDR2 FQNNGV. Between the trimmed V and J ends, which lost 6 bases and 3 bases, there was a span of 23 bases. The CDR3 is 17 residues long. In DNA form, the CDR3 reads TGTGCCAGCAGATTCAATACAGGGTTGAGGGACTACTATGGCTACACCTTC. The encoded protein is CASRFNTGLRDYYGYTF. Full variable domain (rest looked up from reference TRBV11-2 and TRBJ1-2): EAGVAQSPRYKIIEKRQSVAFWCNPISGHATLYWYQQILGQGPKLLIQFQNNGVVDDSQLPKDRFSAERLKGVDSTLKIQPAKLEDSAVYLCASRFNTGLRDYYGYTFGSGTRLTVV.

J is TRBJ2-7 and V is TRBV18; unclear D gene. The germline V gene has CDR1 KGHSH and CDR2 LQKENI. The CDR3 consists of 14 residues. Trimming removed 3 bases at V and 1 base at J, with 10 bases between. CDR3: CASSPGSASYEQYF. CDR3 bases: TGTGCCAGCTCACCGGGTTCGGCATCCTACGAGCAGTACTTC.

This clone has just a few counts. The gene calls are TRBV5-1 and TRBJ2-3; tentatively, D is TRBD1 or TRBD2 (5 bases each). The germline CDR1 and CDR2 sequences are SGHRS and YFSETQ. Trimming took 2 bases from V and 3 from J, leaving 19 bases between them. This CDR3 is built from 17 residues. The CDR3 DNA follows: TGCGCCAGCAGCTTTAGTCGTTCGGGACGCCTGACAGATACGCAGTATTTT. Protein: CASSFSRSGRLTDTQYF.

The J gene is TRBJ1-5, the V gene TRBV5-8; the match to TRBD1 covers 9 bases. Trimming removed 2 bases from V and 4 bases from J; junction bases left unmatched: 1. Germline V gene data show CDR1 as SGHTS and CDR2 as YDEGEE. CDR3 length: 14 residues. The DNA of the CDR3 is TGTGCCAGCAGCTTCGGGACAGGGAATCAGCCCCAGCATTTT. This sequence encodes CASSFGTGNQPQHF.

This clone was seen once. This chain links TRBV7-2 with TRBJ1-3, with D possibly TRBD1 on 6 matching bases. The germline V gene has CDR1 SGHTA and CDR2 FQGNSA. CDR3 length equals 18 residues. Trimming stripped 7 bases from V and 2 bases from J, with 24 bases between. The CDR3 sequence: CASTEGGTQRPAGNTIYF. The CDR3, as DNA: TGTGCCAGCACCGAGGGGGGTACACAGCGGCCAGCTGGAAACACCATATATTTT.

V gene TRBV6-5 combines with J gene TRBJ2-7, with 9 bases aligning to TRBD2. The CDR3 has 15 amino acids. J gave up 0 bases and V 6 bases, and 6 bases lay outside the gene matches. Per germline, CDR1 MNHEY and CDR2 SVGAGI. CDR3 in amino acids: CASRPSGMSSYEQYF. The DNA for the CDR3 is TGTGCCAGCAGACCTAGCGGGATGAGCTCCTACGAGCAGTACTTC.

This chain uses TRBV12-3 or TRBV12-4 with TRBJ2-7; D call uncertain. The ends were cut back, 3 bases at V and 5 bases at J, with 11 bases in the middle. The CDR3 length is 13 residues. CDR3 sequence (DNA): TGTGCCAGCAGTTTTTTAGTCGGCGACGAGCAGTACTTC. Protein product: CASSFLVGDEQYF.

V and J are TRBV6-2 or TRBV6-3 and TRBJ2-6; no definite D call. V lost 0 bases and J 0 bases, leaving 3 bases between the germline ends. CDR1 is MNHEY, CDR2 SVGEGT, per germline. This CDR3 has 15 amino acids. The CDR3 nucleotides read TGTGCCAGCAGTTACTCTGGCTCTGGGGCCAACGTCCTGACTTTC. Protein: CASSYSGSGANVLTF.

The CDR3 bases are TGTGCCAGCAGCTTGGCAGGGACTAGCGGGAGGGGTTGGAGGACCCAGTACTTC. Protein sequence: CASSLAGTSGRGWRTQYF. The chain carries TRBV5-5 and TRBJ2-5; 16 bases are shared with TRBD2. V gave up 0 bases and J gave up 7 bases; unmatched junction bases: 9. The CDR3 consists of 18 residues. Germline CDR1 reads SGHKS; CDR2 reads YYEKEE (reference sequence).

This chain links TRBV19 with TRBJ2-7; 10 nucleotides line up with TRBD1. Germline CDR1 LNHDA, CDR2 SQIVND (reference sequence). The CDR3 spans 17 residues. V shed 3 bases, J shed 1 base, and the junction held 9 bases outside the gene matches. The CDR3 region is CASSMSTGTGESYEQYF. CDR3 nucleotides: TGTGCCAGTAGTATGTCTACCGGGACAGGGGAGTCCTACGAGCAGTACTTC. Supplemented by reference TRBV19 and TRBJ2-7, the full variable domain reads DGGITQSPKYLFRKEGQNVTLSCEQNLNHDAMYWYRQDPGQGLRLIYYSQIVNDFQKGDIAEGYSVSREKKESFPLTVTSAQKNPTAFYLCASSMSTGTGESYEQYFGPGTRLTVT.

J is TRBJ2-7 and V is TRBV19, with D hard to call. Deletions cut 3 bases from V and 1 base from J, with 10 bases between. This CDR3 region has 14 residues. CDR1 is LNHDA and CDR2 is SQIVND in the germline V gene (reference sequence). Here the CDR3 reads CASSILGRSYEQYF. In DNA, the CDR3 is TGTGCCAGTAGTATCTTAGGCAGATCCTACGAGCAGTACTTC. Using reference TRBV19 and TRBJ2-7 for the parts outside the CDR3, the full variable domain is DGGITQSPKYLFRKEGQNVTLSCEQNLNHDAMYWYRQDPGQGLRLIYYSQIVNDFQKGDIAEGYSVSREKKESFPLTVTSAQKNPTAFYLCASSILGRSYEQYFGPGTRLTVT.

V is TRBV5-1 and J is TRBJ2-7; D is ambiguous. This CDR3 has 14 residues. V was clipped by 1 base and J by 6 bases, with 14 bases between them. The germline V gene encodes CDR1 SGHRS and CDR2 YFSETQ. CDR3 DNA: TGCGCCAGCAGCTTGCGGTTGGAAGGATCCGAGCAGTACTTC. Residues: CASSLRLEGSEQYF.

This chain connects TRBV12-3 or TRBV12-4 to TRBJ1-5; D may be TRBD1 (6 bases). The CDR3 has 13 amino acids. Trimming removed 7 bases from V and 6 bases from J, with 13 bases in between. The CDR3, as DNA: TGTGCCAGCACGGGGGGCGCCGGTCAGCCCCAGCATTTT. This gives the protein CASTGGAGQPQHF.

The rearrangement links TRBV7-2 to TRBJ2-7, with 9 nucleotides matching TRBD1. With 4 bases clipped from V and 3 bases from J, the junction kept 4 bases outside the gene matches. Germline CDR1 is SGHTA and CDR2 is FQGNSA. The CDR3 loop spans 14 amino acids. CDR3 amino acids: CASSSRDRDYEQYF. The CDR3 DNA is TGTGCCAGCAGCTCCCGGGACAGGGACTACGAGCAGTACTTC.

There are a few counts of this clone. The chain links TRBV11-3 to TRBJ2-2; no definite D call. Germline CDR1 is SGHNT and CDR2 is YENEEA. The CDR3 runs to 15 residues. Between the trimmed V and J ends, which lost 5 bases and 5 bases, there was a span of 15 bases. The CDR3 sequence: CASSQNTERTGELFF. The CDR3, as DNA: TGTGCCAGCAGCCAAAATACAGAGAGGACCGGGGAGCTGTTTTTT.

The rearrangement links TRBV7-9 to TRBJ2-7, with TRBD2 identical over 10 bases. V lost 2 bases and J lost 3; bases outside the gene matches: 4. The CDR3 has 15 residues. Germline CDR1 is SEHNR and CDR2 is FQNEAQ (reference sequence). CDR3 sequence reads: CASSLLAGAVYEQYF. CDR3 DNA: TGTGCCAGCAGCTTACTAGCGGGAGCAGTCTACGAGCAGTACTTC.

The chain has TRBV3-1 (or the pseudogene TRBV3-2) and TRBJ1-2; D not resolved. V was shortened by 5 bases and J by 2 bases, with 12 bases between the two germline ends. This CDR3 contains 14 residues. The germline V gene encodes CDR1 LGHDT and CDR2 YNNKEL (reference sequence). CDR3 amino acids: CASSWGGENYGYTF. DNA for the CDR3: TGTGCCAGCAGCTGGGGTGGGGAGAACTATGGCTACACCTTC.

The V gene is TRBV15, the J gene TRBJ1-2; 7 bases align to TRBD1. Germline trimming cut 0 bases from V and 5 bases from J; bases unmatched to any gene: 9. CDR1 is LNHNV, CDR2 YYDKDF, per germline (reference sequence). This CDR3 is 16 amino acids long. In DNA form, the CDR3 reads TGTGCCACCAGCAGAGATCCCGTCGGGACAGCATATGGCTACACCTTC. It specifies CATSRDPVGTAYGYTF.

This chain joins TRBV3-1 (or the pseudogene TRBV3-2) and TRBJ2-2; D possibly corresponds to TRBD2 (6 bases). Germline loops: CDR1 LGHDT, CDR2 YNNKEL (reference sequence). The CDR3 is made up of 17 amino acids. V dropped 1 base and J dropped 3 bases, with 15 bases sitting between them. The CDR3, as DNA: TGTGCCAGCAGCCAAGGAGGGGCGGGGATTTACACCGGGGAGCTGTTTTTT. Its protein product is CASSQGGAGIYTGELFF.

This rearrangement joins TRBV19 to TRBJ2-2; D is unresolved. The germline V gene has CDR1 LNHDA and CDR2 SQIVND (reference sequence). CDR3 length: 12 amino acids. The V gene lost 7 bases and the J gene lost 7 bases, with 10 bases spanning the gap. In nucleotides, the CDR3 is TGTGCCAGTACCACCCAGCGCGGGGAGCTGTTTTTT. It translates to CASTTQRGELFF.

The rearrangement joins TRBV7-2 to TRBJ2-5; the match to TRBD2 covers 10 bases. The CDR3 totals 16 residues. The ends lost 5 bases at V and 2 bases at J; junction bases unmatched: 8. CDR1 is SGHTA, CDR2 FQGNSA, per germline. CDR3 in DNA: TGTGCCAGCAGCCCCATAATAGCGGGGGGACAAGAGACCCAGTACTTC. This encodes CASSPIIAGGQETQYF.